This T cell receptor (beta chain) comes out of a study of blood T cell repertoires in COVID-19. Between the trimmed V and J ends, which lost 0 bases and 0 bases, there was a span of 7 bases. The CDR3 is 15 residues long. Germline values: CDR1 SNHLY, CDR2 FYNNEI. Clones were sequenced by immunoSEQ multiplex PCR, and TCRdb holds only the in-frame ones, with some missing. This table holds 25,000 to 35,000 clones, more than 90% found once. Input material: peripheral blood. The V and J genes are TRBV2 and TRBJ2-3; D gene ambiguous. This clonotype originated in a human donor in a cohort sampled during active COVID-19. The CDR3 here is CASSEAFGSTDTQYF. The CDR3 DNA is TGTGCCAGCAGTGAAGCTTTTGGCAGCACAGATACGCAGTATTTT.